This TCR beta chain came from a study of cytomegalovirus exposure and HLA in healthy donors. Findings and caveats of the study: Productive rates of about 90% or about 30% were seen for most TCR beta V segments in an earlier analysis.

Germline lookup yields CDR1 ENHRY and CDR2 SYGVKD. This CDR3 contains 13 residues. Trimming removed 2 bases from V and 17 bases from J, with 16 bases in between. Notes on this clone: What it binds is not known.

13 Jbeta primers and 60 Vbeta primers were used for the PCR. The assay was immunoSEQ multiplex PCR, and TCRdb's table has in-frame clones only and misses some. The sample has roughly 170,000 clones; more than 70% are singletons. The sequence was collected from a woman between 50 and 59 years old in good health and CMV-seropositive. The chain has TRBV10-3 and TRBJ1-6, with D perhaps TRBD1 (6 bases). Sequencing input: PBMCs. In DNA, the CDR3 is TGTGCCATCAGTGAGGTGAGGACAGACCCTTTCCACTTT. Translating gives CAISEVRTDPFHF.